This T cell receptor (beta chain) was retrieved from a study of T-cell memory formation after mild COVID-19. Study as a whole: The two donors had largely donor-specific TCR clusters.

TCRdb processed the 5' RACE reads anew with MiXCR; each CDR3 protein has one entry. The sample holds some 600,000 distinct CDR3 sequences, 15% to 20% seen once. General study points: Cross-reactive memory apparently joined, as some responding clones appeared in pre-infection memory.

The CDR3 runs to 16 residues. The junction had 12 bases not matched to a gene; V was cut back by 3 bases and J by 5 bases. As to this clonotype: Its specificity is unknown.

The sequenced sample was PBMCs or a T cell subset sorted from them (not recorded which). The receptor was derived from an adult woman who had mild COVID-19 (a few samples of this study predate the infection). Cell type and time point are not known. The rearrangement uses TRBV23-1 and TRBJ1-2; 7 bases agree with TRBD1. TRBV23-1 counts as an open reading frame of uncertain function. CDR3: CASSHPPGQRSYGYTF. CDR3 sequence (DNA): TGCGCCAGCAGTCATCCACCGGGACAGCGGTCGTATGGCTACACCTTC.